This T cell receptor beta chain derives from a study of T-cell memory formation after mild COVID-19. Whole-study context: Among the donors, TCR clusters were largely specific to each donor.

TCRdb fed the 5' RACE reads into MiXCR, producing one record per CDR3 protein. The sample carries under 350,000 distinct CDR3 sequences, around 16% recorded once. Points on this clonotype: Its antigen is unknown.

Study-wide findings and caveats: Among clones contracting day 15 to 85, CD4/CD8 was balanced, whereas later expanders leaned CD4+.

V lost 4 bases and J 4 bases, leaving 10 bases between the germline ends. Germline V gene data show CDR1 as SQVTM and CDR2 as ANQGSEA. The CDR3 has 13 residues. The sequence came from a man aged 18 to 30 who had mild COVID-19 (a few samples of this study predate the infection). Cell type and time point are not known. Sequencing used PBMCs or a T cell subset sorted from them (not recorded which). This chain connects TRBV29-1 to TRBJ2-2; D remains unclear. CDR3 nucleotide sequence: TGCAGCGTTGTACGTAGTGGCACCGGGGAGCTGTTTTTT. Amino acids: CSVVRSGTGELFF.